This paragraph reports one TCR beta chain. This clone was recorded many times. Its antigen is currently not known. One base away there is no much larger clone; base qualities are not given. On the day of marrow donation, related bone marrow donors gave peripheral blood samples. Mononuclear cells from peripheral blood and bone marrow were separated by Ficoll-Hypaque density centrifugation and then cryopreserved. The data were obtained in a study of T cells after posttransplantation cyclophosphamide (dated by TCRdb to 2016 to 2017). In the study overall: Using TRB sequencing, the study followed how the T cell repertoire rebuilt after myeloablative bone marrow transplantation with posttransplantation cyclophosphamide given as GVHD prophylaxis. Because TRA and TRB clonality were tightly correlated in several samples, subsequent TCR analyses were focused on TRB only. Antigen receptor sequencing covered samples from some 35 PTCy-treated patients and around 15 of their related bone marrow donors. Blood from all 35 or so PTCy patients with 1-year posttransplant specimens was subjected to TRB sequencing. In 3 patients, up to about 3 additional blood samples taken between 2 and 5.2 years after transplant also underwent TRB sequencing, as did pretransplant blood from a handful of patients. Public TRB sequences were compared against a database of over 3,000 sequences linked to responses to pathogens, tumor antigens, self-antigens and alloantigens.

Findings and caveats that apply to the study as a whole: The TRB repertoires of T cells infiltrating skin or GI tract showed only limited overlap with the TRB repertoires of T cells in blood. Across approximately 45 patients, TRB clonality was highly associated with recipient CMV seropositivity and CMV reactivation, and diversity in PTCy patients was similar to diversity in CNI/methotrexate controls. Donor-recipient similarity was low at 1-2 months but rose over the first year, and later blood repertoires were often dominated by donor CD8+ memory clones.

Genomic DNA was used for TRB sequencing, which was performed with the immunoSEQ assay at survey resolution or with the hsTCRB kit. Processing in the source paper ran as follows. The immunoSEQ software handled initial read processing, and the LymphoSeq R package was used for repertoire analyses. For each TRB dataset, clonality was calculated as 1 minus normalized Shannon entropy, and the Gini coefficient was computed as well. Phenotypes of unsorted samples were inferred by mapping TRB sequences from sorted subsets of the recipient or donor onto the same recipient's unsorted samples. What TCRdb holds here is the immuneACCESS table cut down to in-frame rearrangements. Part of the clones is not present; checked against another copy, under half of the missing clones reflect an unresolved V gene, and the others are unexplained. The V and J calls and clone size were taken over from that table, and D and trimming were inferred from the DNA. The table for this sample lists some 23,000 clones, none of them counted only once. The ten top clones hold approximately 4.8% of the sample.

This receptor was taken from a woman aged 45 to 65 in good health, CMV-negative, and a related stem cell transplant donor. Source material: PBMCs.

Here is the DNA: TGCGCCAGCAGTGCTCTACAGGGGGCAGTAGGCAATCAGCCCCAGCATTTT. Its protein is CASSALQGAVGNQPQHF. The chain is assembled from TRBV10-2 and TRBJ1-5, and TRBD1 aligns with 9 junction nucleotides. V has 4 bases trimmed and J has 2 bases trimmed; junction bases matching no gene number 9. As encoded in the germline V gene, CDR1 is WSHSY while CDR2 is SAAADI. The CDR3 measures 17 amino acids from cysteine to phenylalanine. The entry retains the CDR3 DNA only, 51 bases that are in frame from base 1.